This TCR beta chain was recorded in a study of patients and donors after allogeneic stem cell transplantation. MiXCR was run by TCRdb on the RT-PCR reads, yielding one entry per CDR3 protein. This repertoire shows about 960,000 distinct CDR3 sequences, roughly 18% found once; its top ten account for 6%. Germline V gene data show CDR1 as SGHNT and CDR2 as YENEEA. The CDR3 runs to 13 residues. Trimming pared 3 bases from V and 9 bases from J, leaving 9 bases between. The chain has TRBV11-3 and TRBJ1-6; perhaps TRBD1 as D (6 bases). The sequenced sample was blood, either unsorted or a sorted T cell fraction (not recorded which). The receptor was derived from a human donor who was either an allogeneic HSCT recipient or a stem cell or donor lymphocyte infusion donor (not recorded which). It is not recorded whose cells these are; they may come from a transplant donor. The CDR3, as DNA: TGTGCCAGCAGCTTCGGCAGGGGTTCACCCCTCCACTTT. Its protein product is CASSFGRGSPLHF.